These 28 T cell receptor beta chains were sequenced from one sample in a study of STAT5B mutations in CD4+ large granular lymphocyte leukemia. The assay was immunoSEQ multiplex PCR, and TCRdb's table has in-frame clones only and misses some. Here the sample spans roughly 40,000 clones, 70% to 85% being singletons. Input material: CD4+ T cells from blood buffy coats. Source of these receptors: a human donor in good health.

The chain uses TRBV6-5 and TRBJ1-1, with a possible D match to TRBD1 (6 bases). The CDR3 totals 13 residues. The V and J ends lost 6 bases and 1 base respectively, with 9 bases between them. Germline V lookup: CDR1 MNHEY, CDR2 SVGAGI. This CDR3 reads CASSLGQNTEAFF. The CDR3 DNA reads TGTGCCAGCAGCCTGGGACAGAACACTGAAGCTTTCTTT.

The V call is TRBV5-5, the J call TRBJ2-1; D assignment may be TRBD1 or TRBD2 (5 bases each). The CDR3 is made up of 10 amino acids. Looked up from germline, CDR1 is SGHKS and CDR2 is YYEKEE (reference sequence). V was pared by 3 bases and J by 11 bases, with 6 bases between. The CDR3 region has the DNA TGTGCCAGCAGCTGGGGGAAGCAGTTCTTC. It encodes CASSWGKQFF.

This chain uses TRBV5-6 with TRBJ1-2; the match to TRBD1 covers 7 bases. J was trimmed by 0 bases and V by 4 bases; bases with no gene match: 6. CDR3 length: 15 amino acids. Germline CDR1 is SGHDT and CDR2 is YYEEEE. The CDR3 protein is CASSPVDRTNYGYTF. CDR3 nucleotides: TGTGCCAGCAGCCCCGTGGACAGGACTAACTATGGCTACACCTTC.

The chain couples TRBV27 to TRBJ1-1, with a tentative D call TRBD1 (5 bases). V was shortened by 3 bases and J by 8 bases, with 25 bases between the two germline ends. The CDR3 runs to 17 residues. Germline-derived CDR1 and CDR2 are MNHEY and SMNVEV (reference sequence). The CDR3 nucleotides read TGTGCCAGCAGTTTGTCGTCCCTTATGGGGCGACGTTCCGAAGCTTTCTTT. Protein sequence: CASSLSSLMGRRSEAFF.

This clone appeared once. The chain carries TRBV27 and TRBJ2-3; TRBD1 agrees at 7 bases. The germline CDR1 and CDR2 sequences are MNHEY and SMNVEV (reference sequence). V lost 3 bases and J lost 1; bases outside the gene matches: 7. CDR3 size: 16 residues. The CDR3 here is CASSFVNTGGTDTQYF. In DNA form, the CDR3 reads TGTGCCAGCAGTTTCGTCAATACAGGGGGCACAGATACGCAGTATTTT.

The V gene is TRBV18, the J gene TRBJ2-1; D is undetermined. Trimming removed 0 bases from V and 5 bases from J, with 17 bases in between. Germline CDR1 KGHSH, CDR2 LQKENI. The CDR3 contains 17 residues. The CDR3 sequence: CASSPPNGERVNNEQFF. The CDR3, as DNA: TGTGCCAGCTCACCACCGAATGGAGAAAGGGTAAACAATGAGCAGTTCTTC. The full variable domain, in which reference TRBV18 and TRBJ2-1 provide the parts outside the CDR3, is NAGVMQNPRHLVRRRGQEARLRCSPMKGHSHVYWYRQLPEEGLKFMVYLQKENIIDESGMPKERFSAEFPKEGPSILRIQQVVRGDSAAYFCASSPPNGERVNNEQFFGPGTRLTVL.

V gene TRBV2 combines with J gene TRBJ2-7; 10 bases are a match to TRBD1. Unmatched junction bases numbered 13, after V lost 8 bases and J lost 6 bases. This CDR3 comprises 15 residues. Germline CDR1 reads SNHLY; CDR2 reads FYNNEI. CDR3 protein: CASETPGQGFFEQYF. Written as DNA, the CDR3 is TGTGCCAGCGAGACTCCGGGACAGGGGTTCTTCGAGCAGTACTTC.

V usage is TRBV25-1 and J usage is TRBJ2-2, with no clear D. The CDR3 has 15 residues. Per the germline V gene, CDR1 is MGHDK and CDR2 is SYGVNS. Between the trimmed V and J ends, which lost 2 bases and 6 bases, there was a span of 13 bases. The CDR3 reads CASSEPGRRAGELFF. The CDR3 bases are TGTGCCAGCAGTGAACCAGGTCGAAGGGCCGGGGAGCTGTTTTTT.

The chain couples TRBV14 to TRBJ2-6; D uncertain. Germline V CDR1 and CDR2: SGHDN, FVKESK. Trimming shortened V by 4 bases and J by 3 bases, and 4 bases separated the two germline ends. The CDR3 loop spans 13 amino acids. CDR3 residues: CASSLSGANVLTF. CDR3 coding DNA: TGTGCCAGCAGCCTCAGTGGGGCCAACGTCCTGACTTTC.

The rearrangement uses TRBV6-1 and TRBJ2-1, with D perhaps matching TRBD2 (6 bases). Germline CDR1 is MNHNS and CDR2 is SASEGT. The CDR3 runs 15 residues. V lost 7 bases and J lost 0, with 13 bases in between. This CDR3 is CASKEGPSSYNEQFF. The CDR3 nucleotides read TGTGCCAGCAAGGAGGGTCCGAGCTCCTACAATGAGCAGTTCTTC.

V is TRBV9 and J is TRBJ2-2, with TRBD1 as a possible D gene (5 bases). The CDR3 spans 16 residues. Germline CDR1 is SGDLS and CDR2 is YYNGEE. Trimming took 3 bases from V and 3 from J, leaving 15 bases between them. In DNA, the CDR3 is TGTGCCAGCAGCGCCAACATTAGGGGATACACCGGGGAGCTGTTTTTT. Translation gives CASSANIRGYTGELFF.

This chain uses TRBV5-6 with TRBJ1-3; D is undetermined. This CDR3 is 12 amino acids long. Trimming pared 6 bases from V and 1 base from J, leaving 5 bases between. Per germline, CDR1 SGHDT and CDR2 YYEEEE. The CDR3 reads CASKGSGNTIYF. The DNA of the CDR3 is TGTGCCAGCAAGGGTTCTGGAAACACCATATATTTT.

The chain couples TRBV30 to TRBJ2-3, with D hard to call. The CDR3 spans 11 residues. Between the trimmed V and J ends, which lost 3 bases and 6 bases, there was a span of 7 bases. Looked up from germline, CDR1 is GTSNPN and CDR2 is SVGIG (reference sequence). In DNA, the CDR3 is TGTGCCTGGAGCCCCAGGGATACGCAGTATTTT. This sequence encodes CAWSPRDTQYF.

CDR3 sequence (DNA): TGTGCCAGCTCACCACCAATCGGGACAGGGGCTTTGAACACTGAAGCTTTCTTT. Residues: CASSPPIGTGALNTEAFF. The gene calls are TRBV18 and TRBJ1-1; 10 positions agree with TRBD1. The CDR3 runs 18 residues. In germline, CDR1 is KGHSH, CDR2 LQKENI. V shed 0 bases, J shed 0 bases, and the junction held 7 bases outside the gene matches.

The V and J genes are TRBV19 and TRBJ2-1; tentative D call: TRBD2 (6 bases). CDR3 length: 14 amino acids. Germline CDR1 reads LNHDA; CDR2 reads SQIVND (reference sequence). V gave up 7 bases and J gave up 0 bases, with 10 bases separating them. CDR3 sequence (DNA): TGTGCCAGTACAGGAGGGATCTCCTACAATGAGCAGTTCTTC. This gives the protein CASTGGISYNEQFF.

The chain links TRBV19 to TRBJ2-1; TRBD2 is a possible D gene (6 bases). CDR1 is LNHDA, CDR2 SQIVND, per germline (reference sequence). Trimming shortened V by 1 base and J by 0 bases, and 16 bases separated the two germline ends. This CDR3 contains 18 residues. CDR3 protein: CASSIVADTLSSYNEQFF. CDR3 nucleotides: TGTGCCAGTAGTATAGTAGCGGACACGCTGAGCTCCTACAATGAGCAGTTCTTC.

J is TRBJ2-3 and V is TRBV27; the D is unclear. V was shortened by 1 base and J by 1 base, with 3 bases between the two germline ends. Germline loops: CDR1 MNHEY, CDR2 SMNVEV (reference sequence). There are 13 residues in the CDR3. The DNA for the CDR3 is TGTGCCAGCAGTTTATTAGGCACAGATACGCAGTATTTT. Encoded protein: CASSLLGTDTQYF.

In DNA form, the CDR3 reads TGTGCCAGTAGTTCGGACAGGGGGCGACCTCGCTCCTACAATGAGCAGTTCTTC. This gives the protein CASSSDRGRPRSYNEQFF. This chain joins TRBV19 and TRBJ2-1; 11 bases are shared with TRBD1. In germline, CDR1 is LNHDA, CDR2 SQIVND (reference sequence). The V gene end was trimmed by 5 bases and the J gene end by 0 bases; junction bases not matched to a gene: 9. The CDR3 consists of 18 residues.

V is TRBV5-6 and J is TRBJ1-1; D not resolved. V was cut by 1 base and J by 0 bases, with 7 bases left in between. Germline loops: CDR1 SGHDT, CDR2 YYEEEE. The CDR3 is 14 amino acids. The CDR3 DNA is TGTGCCAGCAGCTTGAGCAGACTGAACACTGAAGCTTTCTTT. Its translation is CASSLSRLNTEAFF.

This clone was seen just once. The V call is TRBV30, the J call TRBJ1-5; D not certain. The CDR3 sequence is 17 residues long. Germline V gene data show CDR1 as GTSNPN and CDR2 as SVGIG (reference sequence). V was cut by 1 base and J by 0 bases, with 16 bases left in between. The DNA of the CDR3 is TGTGCCTGGAGTGCAGTCCGGTCCCCCGTTAGCAATCAGCCCCAGCATTTT. This gives the protein CAWSAVRSPVSNQPQHF.

The chain links TRBV6-1 to TRBJ2-1; D uncertain. CDR3 size: 11 residues. Germline values: CDR1 MNHNS, CDR2 SASEGT. Trimming stripped 1 base from V and 8 bases from J, with 3 bases between. In DNA form, the CDR3 reads TGTGCCAGCAGTGAAGTGTATGAGCAGTTCTTC. Its protein product is CASSEVYEQFF.

J is TRBJ1-5 and V is TRBV28; maybe TRBD1 (6 bases). There are 15 residues in the CDR3. CDR1 MDHEN and CDR2 SYDVKM come from the germline V gene. V was shortened by 2 bases and J by 6 bases, with 14 bases between the two germline ends. The CDR3 here is CASSLVGGSSQPQHF. DNA for the CDR3: TGTGCCAGCAGTTTAGTCGGGGGCTCGAGTCAGCCCCAGCATTTT.

The chain joins TRBV6-5 to TRBJ1-1; no firm D call. Trimming left V 4 bases short and J 6 bases short, with 21 bases between. Germline CDR1 reads MNHEY; CDR2 reads SVGAGI. CDR3 size: 16 residues. The CDR3 loop reads CASSFGRLPPRAEAFF. The DNA of the CDR3 is TGTGCCAGCAGTTTCGGAAGACTGCCCCCGAGGGCTGAAGCTTTCTTT.

The rearrangement links TRBV6-6 to TRBJ1-5, with D uncertain. V was pared by 2 bases and J by 3 bases, with 5 bases between. The germline V gene encodes CDR1 MNHNY and CDR2 SVGAGI (reference sequence). CDR3 size: 13 residues. The CDR3 DNA is TGTGCCAGCAGTTACGCGATCAATCAGCCCCAGCATTTT. This sequence encodes CASSYAINQPQHF.

This rearrangement joins TRBV14 to TRBJ1-1; D might be TRBD1 (5 bases). The V gene lost 2 bases and the J gene lost 4 bases, with 11 bases spanning the gap. Germline V gene sequence: CDR1 SGHDN, CDR2 FVKESK. The length of the CDR3 is 14 residues. CDR3 DNA sequence: TGTGCCAGCAGCCAATGGGGCAGCGGCACTGAAGCTTTCTTT. Translating gives CASSQWGSGTEAFF.

This chain links TRBV2 with TRBJ2-2; 7 bases fit TRBD2. Per germline, CDR1 SNHLY and CDR2 FYNNEI. The junction had 8 bases not matched to a gene; V was cut back by 8 bases and J by 2 bases. The CDR3 spans 15 residues. The CDR3 nucleotides read TGTGCCAGCCGGTTTTGGGGGGGAAACACCGGGGAGCTGTTTTTT. Translating gives CASRFWGGNTGELFF. The variable domain in full, with the rest retrieved from reference TRBV2 and TRBJ2-2, is EPEVTQTPSHQVTQMGQEVILRCVPISNHLYFYWYRQILGQKVEFLVSFYNNEISEKSEIFDDQFSVERPDGSNFTLKIRSTKLEDSAMYFCASRFWGGNTGELFFGEGSRLTVL.

The rearrangement uses TRBV7-9 and TRBJ2-3; 7 bases are shared with TRBD2. The CDR3 is 16 amino acids. CDR1 is SEHNR, CDR2 FQNEAQ, per germline (reference sequence). V lost 2 bases and J lost 1; bases outside the gene matches: 6. The CDR3 loop reads CASSLRAGRGTDTQYF. CDR3 nucleotides: TGTGCCAGCAGCTTAAGAGCGGGACGAGGCACAGATACGCAGTATTTT.

The V gene is TRBV2, the J gene TRBJ2-3, with D tentatively TRBD1 (6 bases). This CDR3 spans 14 amino acids. V lost 7 bases and J 2 bases, leaving 13 bases between the germline ends. Germline V gene sequence: CDR1 SNHLY, CDR2 FYNNEI. CDR3 sequence reads: CASTKGTYTDTQYF. The DNA of the CDR3 is TGTGCCAGCACGAAAGGGACATACACAGATACGCAGTATTTT.